This TCR beta chain originates from a study of cytomegalovirus exposure and HLA in healthy donors. The PCR had 60 Vbeta and 13 Jbeta primers. Clones were sequenced by immunoSEQ multiplex PCR, and TCRdb holds only the in-frame ones, with some missing. The repertoire holds more than 70,000 clones, with 77% as singletons. The sequence came from a boy between 10 and 17 years old in good health and CMV-seronegative. Sample: PBMCs.

Here the CDR3 reads CASSYFGGGAAGELFF. The CDR3 region has the DNA TGTGCCAGCAGTTACTTTGGCGGGGGGGCCGCCGGGGAGCTGTTTTTT. This rearrangement joins TRBV6-5 to TRBJ2-2; 9 positions match TRBD2. This CDR3 spans 16 amino acids. Trimming removed 1 base from V and 6 bases from J; junction bases left unmatched: 6. Germline V lookup: CDR1 MNHEY, CDR2 SVGAGI.